Listed below are T cell receptor beta chains from one sample, sequenced in a study of vaccination effects on CD4 cells after COVID-19. Their antigen targets remain unknown. Here immunoSEQ multiplex PCR was the method, and the copy in TCRdb shows in-frame clones only, minus some. The sample lists about 20,000 clones, around 72% seen once, with approximately 8.5% in the top ten. This specimen consisted of CD4+ T cells from PBMCs cultured with HCoV-NL63 spike peptides, obtained before COVID-19 vaccination. These receptors all stem from a human donor who received a COVID-19 vaccine. Both conserved end residues are part of each CDR3. Each record gives: clone size, J gene, V gene, D gene, CDR3 protein, CDR3 DNA. A D gene is named only where the DNA matches it firmly. Where a row states a size, it is once, few, many or the class of an expanded clone; other rows omit it.

size: once; J: TRBJ1-2; V: TRBV18; D: -; CDR3: CASSPPTQARGGYTF; DNA: TGTGCCAGCTCACCACCGACCCAGGCGAGGGGTGGCTACACCTTC
size: -; J: TRBJ2-7; V: TRBV7-9; D: TRBD1; CDR3: CASSRSGQGSYEQYF; DNA: TGTGCCAGCAGCCGATCGGGACAGGGTTCCTACGAGCAGTACTTC
size: -; J: TRBJ1-5; V: TRBV2; D: -; CDR3: CASRGTGYSNQPQHF; DNA: TGTGCCAGCAGGGGCACAGGTTATAGCAATCAGCCCCAGCATTTT
size: -; J: TRBJ1-1; V: TRBV6-1; D: TRBD1; CDR3: CASSELTGLNTEAFF; DNA: TGTGCCAGCAGTGAACTGACAGGGCTGAACACTGAAGCTTTCTTT
size: -; J: TRBJ2-5; V: TRBV5-1; D: -; CDR3: CASSFTQGETQYF; DNA: TGCGCCAGCAGCTTTACCCAGGGAGAGACCCAGTACTTC
size: few; J: TRBJ2-2; V: TRBV5-1; D: -; CDR3: CASSLDGGTGELFF; DNA: TGCGCCAGCAGCTTGGACGGAGGAACCGGGGAGCTGTTTTTT
size: once; J: TRBJ1-1; V: TRBV28; D: -; CDR3: CASSLGGQGGTEAFF; DNA: TGTGCCAGCAGTTTAGGCGGGCAAGGGGGCACTGAAGCTTTCTTT
size: -; J: TRBJ2-2; V: TRBV5-4; D: -; CDR3: CASSKNFGDRGSGELFF; DNA: TGTGCCAGCAGTAAGAATTTCGGGGATCGGGGTTCCGGGGAGCTGTTTTTT
size: -; J: TRBJ2-5; V: TRBV5-1; D: TRBD1; CDR3: CASSHRTGIMETQYF; DNA: TGCGCCAGCAGCCATCGGACAGGGATCATGGAGACCCAGTACTTC
size: -; J: TRBJ1-2; V: TRBV5-6; D: TRBD1; CDR3: CASSADRGYGYTF; DNA: TGTGCCAGCAGCGCAGACAGGGGATATGGCTACACCTTC
size: few; J: TRBJ2-1; V: TRBV7-9; D: -; CDR3: CASSLAVSYNEQFF; DNA: TGTGCCAGCAGCTTAGCGGTTTCCTACAATGAGCAGTTCTTC
size: -; J: TRBJ1-6; V: TRBV7-7; D: TRBD1; CDR3: CASSLRTGRSPLHF; DNA: TGTGCCAGCAGCTTAAGGACAGGGCGGTCACCCCTCCACTTT
size: -; J: TRBJ2-3; V: TRBV5-1; D: -; CDR3: CASSLGRRTSLDTQYF; DNA: TGCGCCAGCAGCTTGGGGCGCCGGACGTCCTTAGATACGCAGTATTTT
size: -; J: TRBJ1-2; V: TRBV27; D: -; CDR3: CASSPRGGGGANYGYTF; DNA: TGTGCCAGCAGCCCCCGAGGGGGAGGGGGAGCTAACTATGGCTACACCTTC
size: -; J: TRBJ1-1; V: TRBV19; D: TRBD1; CDR3: CASSSRDRVLSAFF; DNA: TGTGCCAGTAGTAGCCGGGACAGGGTCCTCTCAGCTTTCTTT
size: -; J: TRBJ2-1; V: TRBV9; D: -; CDR3: CASSVATDRPYNEQFF; DNA: TGTGCCAGCAGCGTAGCTACTGACAGACCCTACAATGAGCAGTTCTTC
size: -; J: TRBJ1-2; V: TRBV6-1; D: -; CDR3: CASSESGGRGGYGYTF; DNA: TGTGCCAGCAGTGAAAGCGGGGGCAGGGGTGGCTATGGCTACACCTTC
size: -; J: TRBJ2-1; V: TRBV2; D: TRBD2; CDR3: CASGLDYNEQFF; DNA: TGTGCCAGCGGACTAGATTACAATGAGCAGTTCTTC
size: -; J: TRBJ1-2; V: TRBV7-9; D: TRBD1; CDR3: CASSLAWEDRGLVTF; DNA: TGTGCCAGCAGCTTAGCGTGGGAGGACAGGGGCTTAGTCACCTTC
size: -; J: TRBJ1-2; V: TRBV18; D: TRBD1; CDR3: CASSPGTGGDYGYTF; DNA: TGTGCCAGCTCACCTGGGACAGGGGGCGACTATGGCTACACCTTC
size: few; J: TRBJ2-7; V: TRBV15; D: -; CDR3: CATSRDHSKQYF; DNA: TGTGCCACCAGCAGAGATCACTCGAAGCAGTACTTC
size: -; J: TRBJ1-1; V: TRBV9; D: TRBD1; CDR3: CASSVEGQALEAFF; DNA: TGTGCCAGCAGCGTCGAGGGACAGGCTCTTGAAGCTTTCTTT
size: -; J: TRBJ1-2; V: TRBV21-1; D: -; CDR3: CASSTQTGDNYGYTF; DNA: TGTGCCAGCAGCACACAGACAGGGGACAACTATGGCTACACCTTC
size: -; J: TRBJ2-7; V: TRBV19; D: -; CDR3: CASSTWDRYYEQYF; DNA: TGTGCCAGTAGTACCTGGGACCGGTACTACGAGCAGTACTTC
size: once; J: TRBJ2-5; V: TRBV5-1; D: -; CDR3: CASSLDQETQYF; DNA: TGCGCCAGCAGCTTGGACCAAGAGACCCAGTACTTC
size: -; J: TRBJ2-1; V: TRBV4-1; D: -; CDR3: CASSQSTRGQGGGNEQFF; DNA: TGCGCCAGCAGCCAGTCAACCAGAGGGCAGGGGGGTGGGAATGAGCAGTTCTTC
size: -; J: TRBJ1-6; V: TRBV6-5; D: -; CDR3: CASATATNSPLHF; DNA: TGTGCCAGCGCTACAGCCACGAATTCACCCCTCCACTTT
size: few; J: TRBJ1-1; V: TRBV6-5; D: -; CDR3: CASSFPGTEEAFF; DNA: TGTGCCAGCAGTTTTCCAGGCACCGAAGAAGCTTTCTTT
size: -; J: TRBJ2-1; V: TRBV2; D: TRBD1; CDR3: CASGDYRGTSYNEQFF; DNA: TGTGCCAGCGGCGACTACAGGGGTACCTCCTACAATGAGCAGTTCTTC
size: -; J: TRBJ1-4; V: TRBV30; D: -; CDR3: CAWSGRGVFANEKLFF; DNA: TGTGCCTGGAGTGGAAGGGGGGTTTTCGCTAATGAAAAACTGTTTTTT
size: -; J: TRBJ2-7; V: TRBV27; D: -; CDR3: CASSRQGPGTYEQYF; DNA: TGTGCCAGCAGTCGCCAAGGTCCCGGAACCTACGAGCAGTACTTC
size: -; J: TRBJ2-5; V: TRBV20-1; D: TRBD2; CDR3: CSASSTSGETQYF; DNA: TGCAGTGCTAGTTCGACTAGCGGAGAGACCCAGTACTTC
size: -; J: TRBJ1-5; V: TRBV19; D: TRBD1; CDR3: CASSPDRAGNQPQHF; DNA: TGTGCCAGTAGTCCGGACAGGGCGGGAAATCAGCCCCAGCATTTT
size: few; J: TRBJ2-1; V: TRBV27; D: TRBD1; CDR3: CASSSRDRVYNEQFF; DNA: TGTGCCAGCAGTTCCCGGGACAGGGTCTACAATGAGCAGTTCTTC
size: -; J: TRBJ2-1; V: TRBV19; D: -; CDR3: CASSLANQPTNEQFF; DNA: TGTGCCAGTAGTCTCGCGAACCAACCTACCAATGAGCAGTTCTTC
size: -; J: TRBJ2-3; V: TRBV5-1; D: -; CDR3: CASSLAGGPGSGPDTQYF; DNA: TGCGCCAGCAGCTTGGCGGGTGGGCCTGGGTCTGGGCCAGATACGCAGTATTTT
size: -; J: TRBJ2-7; V: TRBV5-4; D: -; CDR3: CASSLRGGFEQYF; DNA: TGTGCCAGCAGCTTGAGAGGAGGGTTTGAGCAGTACTTC
size: -; J: TRBJ2-2; V: TRBV2; D: TRBD2; CDR3: CASRPLAANTGELFF; DNA: TGTGCCAGCAGGCCGCTAGCGGCGAACACCGGGGAGCTGTTTTTT
size: -; J: TRBJ1-4; V: TRBV7-9; D: -; CDR3: CASSPSGVWEKLFF; DNA: TGTGCCAGCAGCCCCTCGGGGGTGTGGGAAAAACTGTTTTTT
size: -; J: TRBJ2-7; V: TRBV27; D: -; CDR3: CASITTIMGYEQYF; DNA: TGTGCCAGCATAACAACCATTATGGGCTACGAGCAGTACTTC
size: -; J: TRBJ2-1; V: TRBV10-3; D: TRBD2; CDR3: CAISESGTRNEQFF; DNA: TGTGCCATCAGTGAGTCTGGGACTAGAAATGAGCAGTTCTTC
size: -; J: TRBJ2-7; V: TRBV6-5; D: -; CDR3: CASSNQGRAYEQYF; DNA: TGTGCCAGCAGTAATCAGGGGAGGGCCTACGAGCAGTACTTC
size: once; J: TRBJ2-3; V: TRBV5-1; D: -; CDR3: CASSLEASNPPRHF; DNA: TGCGCCAGCAGCTTGGAGGCCTCTAACCCTCCCCGCCATTTT
size: -; J: TRBJ2-7; V: TRBV18; D: TRBD1; CDR3: CASSLRQGSSSYEQYF; DNA: TGTGCCAGCTCACTCAGACAGGGATCCAGCTCCTACGAGCAGTACTTC
size: -; J: TRBJ2-2; V: TRBV25-1; D: -; CDR3: CASSGKNTGELFF; DNA: TGTGCCAGCAGCGGGAAGAACACCGGGGAGCTGTTTTTT
size: medium-sized; J: TRBJ1-5; V: TRBV3-1/TRBV3-2; D: -; CDR3: CASSQDLSDLQPQHF; DNA: TGTGCCAGCAGCCAAGATTTGTCGGATCTTCAGCCCCAGCATTTT
size: -; J: TRBJ1-3; V: TRBV28; D: -; CDR3: CASSSLAAGNTIYF; DNA: TGTGCCAGCAGTTCCCTAGCAGCTGGAAACACCATATATTTT
size: -; J: TRBJ1-5; V: TRBV18; D: -; CDR3: CASSYRGAQFDSNQPQHF; DNA: TGTGCCAGCTCGTACCGGGGGGCGCAGTTCGATAGCAATCAGCCCCAGCATTTT
size: -; J: TRBJ2-1; V: TRBV5-5; D: TRBD2; CDR3: CASRPGTSGGFSYNEQFF; DNA: TGTGCCAGCAGGCCGGGGACTAGCGGGGGTTTCTCCTACAATGAGCAGTTCTTC
size: -; J: TRBJ2-7; V: TRBV14; D: -; CDR3: CASSRSGNYEQYF; DNA: TGTGCCAGCAGCCGAAGCGGCAACTACGAGCAGTACTTC
size: -; J: TRBJ1-6; V: TRBV25-1; D: -; CDR3: CASSESGQGGNSPLHF; DNA: TGTGCCAGCAGTGAATCGGGCCAGGGAGGCAATTCACCCCTCCACTTT
size: -; J: TRBJ2-7; V: TRBV5-6; D: -; CDR3: CASSLDRTYEQYF; DNA: TGTGCCAGCAGCTTGGACAGAACCTACGAGCAGTACTTC
size: -; J: TRBJ2-3; V: TRBV2; D: -; CDR3: CASSELSSAGTQYF; DNA: TGTGCCAGCAGTGAATTGTCCTCGGCTGGTACGCAGTATTTT
size: -; J: TRBJ1-5; V: TRBV12-3/TRBV12-4; D: -; CDR3: CASSQGNQPQHF; DNA: TGTGCCAGCAGTCAGGGTAATCAGCCCCAGCATTTT
size: -; J: TRBJ2-1; V: TRBV5-1; D: TRBD1; CDR3: CASSLGQGLYNEQFF; DNA: TGCGCCAGCAGCCTTGGACAGGGACTTTACAATGAGCAGTTCTTC